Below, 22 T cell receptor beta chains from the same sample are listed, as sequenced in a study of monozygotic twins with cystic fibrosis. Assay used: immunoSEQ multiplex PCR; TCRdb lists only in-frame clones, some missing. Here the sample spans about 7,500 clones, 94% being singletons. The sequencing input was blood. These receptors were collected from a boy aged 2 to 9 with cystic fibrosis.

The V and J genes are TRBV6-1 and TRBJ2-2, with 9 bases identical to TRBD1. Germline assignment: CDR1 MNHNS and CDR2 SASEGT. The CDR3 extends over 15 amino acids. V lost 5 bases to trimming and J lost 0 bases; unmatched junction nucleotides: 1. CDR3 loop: CASSRQGANTGELFF. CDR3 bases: TGTGCCAGCAGTAGACAGGGGGCGAACACCGGGGAGCTGTTTTTT.

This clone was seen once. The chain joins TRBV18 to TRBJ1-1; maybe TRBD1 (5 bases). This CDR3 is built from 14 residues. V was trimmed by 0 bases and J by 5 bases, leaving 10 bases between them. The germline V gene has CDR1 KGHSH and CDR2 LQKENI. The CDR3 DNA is TGTGCCAGCTCACCACCGGGGGGAAAAACTGAAGCTTTCTTT. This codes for CASSPPGGKTEAFF.

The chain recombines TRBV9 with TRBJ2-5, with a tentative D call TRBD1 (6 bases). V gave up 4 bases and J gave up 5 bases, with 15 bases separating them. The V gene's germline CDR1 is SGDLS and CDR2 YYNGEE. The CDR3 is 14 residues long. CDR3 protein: CASSSNWGPETQYF. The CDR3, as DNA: TGTGCCAGCAGCTCAAATTGGGGGCCGGAGACCCAGTACTTC.

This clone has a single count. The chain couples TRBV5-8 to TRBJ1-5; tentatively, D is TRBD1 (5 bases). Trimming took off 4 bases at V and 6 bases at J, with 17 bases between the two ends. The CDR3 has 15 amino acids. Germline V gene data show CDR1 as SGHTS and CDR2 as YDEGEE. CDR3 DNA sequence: TGTGCCAGCAGCCCATTGAGGGGTGTCCCTCAGCCCCAGCATTTT. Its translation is CASSPLRGVPQPQHF.

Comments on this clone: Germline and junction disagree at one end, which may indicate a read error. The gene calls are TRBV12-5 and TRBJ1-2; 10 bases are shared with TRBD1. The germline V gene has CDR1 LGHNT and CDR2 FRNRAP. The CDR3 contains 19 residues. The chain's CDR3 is CASGPRRALTGGEGYGHTF. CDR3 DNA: TGTGCTAGTGGTCCGAGACGAGCGCTGACAGGGGGCGAGGGCTATGGCCACACCTTC.

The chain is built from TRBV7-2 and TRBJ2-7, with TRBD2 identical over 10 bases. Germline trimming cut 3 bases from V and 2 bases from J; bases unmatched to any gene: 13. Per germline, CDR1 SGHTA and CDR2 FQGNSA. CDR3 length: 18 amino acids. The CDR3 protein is CASSLGLGSGGITYEQYF. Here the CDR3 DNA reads TGTGCCAGCAGCTTGGGTTTGGGTAGCGGGGGGATTACCTACGAGCAGTACTTC.

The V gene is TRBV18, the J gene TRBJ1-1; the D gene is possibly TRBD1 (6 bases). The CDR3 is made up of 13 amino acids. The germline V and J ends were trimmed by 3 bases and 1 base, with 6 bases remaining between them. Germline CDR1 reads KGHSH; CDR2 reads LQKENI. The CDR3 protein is CASSPGQNTEAFF. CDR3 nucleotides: TGTGCCAGCTCACCGGGACAGAACACTGAAGCTTTCTTT.

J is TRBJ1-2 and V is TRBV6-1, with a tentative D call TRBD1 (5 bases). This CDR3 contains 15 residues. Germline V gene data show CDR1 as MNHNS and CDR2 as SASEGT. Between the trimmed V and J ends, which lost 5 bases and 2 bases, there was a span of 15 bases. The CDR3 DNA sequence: TGTGCCAGCAGTACCCGGACACAGTCCAACTATGGCTACACCTTC. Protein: CASSTRTQSNYGYTF.

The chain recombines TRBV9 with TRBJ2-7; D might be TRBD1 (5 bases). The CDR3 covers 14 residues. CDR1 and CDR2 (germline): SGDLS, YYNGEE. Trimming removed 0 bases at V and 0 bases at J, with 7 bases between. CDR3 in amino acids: CASSVGQISYEQYF. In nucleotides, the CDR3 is TGTGCCAGCAGCGTAGGACAGATCTCCTACGAGCAGTACTTC.

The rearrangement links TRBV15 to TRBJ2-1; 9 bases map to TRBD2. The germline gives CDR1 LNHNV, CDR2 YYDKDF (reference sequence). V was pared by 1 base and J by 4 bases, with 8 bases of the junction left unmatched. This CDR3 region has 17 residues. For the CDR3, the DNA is TGTGCCACCAGCAGAGGGAAGGGAGCGGGGGGTTACAATGAGCAGTTCTTC. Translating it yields CATSRGKGAGGYNEQFF.

CDR3: CASRPSTGRVFF. The CDR3 DNA reads TGTGCCAGCAGACCCTCGACAGGGAGGGTCTTCTTT. The chain recombines TRBV11-3 with TRBJ1-1; 7 positions agree with TRBD1. V shed 6 bases, J shed 14 bases, and the junction held 12 bases outside the gene matches. The CDR3 has 12 amino acids. Germline V CDR1 and CDR2: SGHNT, YENEEA. Filled out from reference TRBV11-3 and TRBJ1-1, the complete variable domain reads EAGVVQSPRYKIIEKKQPVAFWCNPISGHNTLYWYLQNLGQGPELLIRYENEEAVDDSQLPKDRFSAERLKGVDSTLKIQPAELGDSAVYLCASRPSTGRVFFGQGTRLTVV.

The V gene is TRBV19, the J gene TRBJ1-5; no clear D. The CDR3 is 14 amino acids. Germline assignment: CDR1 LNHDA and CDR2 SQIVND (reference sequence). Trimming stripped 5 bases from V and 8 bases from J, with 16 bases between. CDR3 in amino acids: CASSPSRGSEPQHF. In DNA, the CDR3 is TGTGCCAGTAGTCCAAGTAGAGGTAGTGAGCCCCAGCATTTT.

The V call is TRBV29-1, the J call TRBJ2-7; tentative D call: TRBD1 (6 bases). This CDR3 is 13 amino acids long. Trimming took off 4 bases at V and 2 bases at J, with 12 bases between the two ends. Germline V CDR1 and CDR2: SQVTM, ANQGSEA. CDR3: CSVGGPYPYEQYF. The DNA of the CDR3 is TGCAGCGTTGGGGGGCCCTACCCCTACGAGCAGTACTTC.

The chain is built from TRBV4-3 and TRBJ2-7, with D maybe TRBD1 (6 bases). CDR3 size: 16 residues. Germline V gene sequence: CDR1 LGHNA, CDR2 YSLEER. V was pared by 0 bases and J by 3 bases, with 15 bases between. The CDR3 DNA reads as TGCGCCAGCAGCCAAGATCGGGCAGGGGATATCTACGAGCAGTACTTC. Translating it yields CASSQDRAGDIYEQYF.

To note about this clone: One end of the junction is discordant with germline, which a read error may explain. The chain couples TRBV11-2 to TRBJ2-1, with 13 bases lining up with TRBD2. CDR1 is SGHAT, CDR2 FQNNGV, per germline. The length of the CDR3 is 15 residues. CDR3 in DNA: TGTGCCAGCAGCCCAGGGACTAGCGGGGCCCTACCTGGGATCTTC. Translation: CASSPGTSGALPGIF. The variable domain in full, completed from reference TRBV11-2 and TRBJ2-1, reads EAGVAQSPRYKIIEKRQSVAFWCNPISGHATLYWYQQILGQGPKLLIQFQNNGVVDDSQLPKDRFSAERLKGVDSTLKIQPAKLEDSAVYLCASSPGTSGALPGIFGPGTRLTVL.

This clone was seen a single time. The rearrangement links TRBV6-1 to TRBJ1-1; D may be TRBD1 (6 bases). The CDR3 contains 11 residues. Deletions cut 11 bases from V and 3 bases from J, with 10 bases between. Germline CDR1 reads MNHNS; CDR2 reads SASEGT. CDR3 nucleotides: TGTGCCGGGCGGACAGACACTGAAGCTTTCTTT. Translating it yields CAGRTDTEAFF.

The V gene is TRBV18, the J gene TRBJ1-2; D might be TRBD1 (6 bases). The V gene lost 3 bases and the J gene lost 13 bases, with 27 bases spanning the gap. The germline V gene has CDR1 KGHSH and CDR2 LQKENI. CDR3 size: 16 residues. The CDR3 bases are TGTGCCAGCTCACCCCAGCAGCGGGACACCGCATTTGGTGGCACCTTC. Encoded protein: CASSPQQRDTAFGGTF.

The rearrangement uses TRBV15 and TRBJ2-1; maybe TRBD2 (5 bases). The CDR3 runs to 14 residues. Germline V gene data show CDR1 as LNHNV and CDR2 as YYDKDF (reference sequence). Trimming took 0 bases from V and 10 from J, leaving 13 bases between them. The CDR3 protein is CATSRDSGIREQFF. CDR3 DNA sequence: TGTGCCACCAGCAGAGATTCGGGGATTCGGGAGCAGTTCTTC.

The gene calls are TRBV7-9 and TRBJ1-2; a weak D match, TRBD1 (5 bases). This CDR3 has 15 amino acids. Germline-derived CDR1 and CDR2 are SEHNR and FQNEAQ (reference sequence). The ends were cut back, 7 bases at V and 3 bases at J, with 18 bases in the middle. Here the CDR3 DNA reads TGTGCCAGCAATGGGATGGGACGGACGGACTATGGCTACACCTTC. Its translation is CASNGMGRTDYGYTF.

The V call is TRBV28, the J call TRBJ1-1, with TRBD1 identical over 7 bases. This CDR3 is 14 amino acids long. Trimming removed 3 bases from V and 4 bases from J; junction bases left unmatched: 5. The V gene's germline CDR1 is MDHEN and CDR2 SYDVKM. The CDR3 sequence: CASSLLSGGTEAFF. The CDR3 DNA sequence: TGTGCCAGCAGTTTGCTCTCAGGGGGCACTGAAGCTTTCTTT.

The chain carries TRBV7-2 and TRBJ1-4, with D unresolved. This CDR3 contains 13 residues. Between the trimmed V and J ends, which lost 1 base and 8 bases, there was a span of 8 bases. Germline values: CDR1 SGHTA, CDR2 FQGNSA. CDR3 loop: CASSLDTREKLFF. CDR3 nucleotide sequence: TGTGCCAGCAGCTTAGATACGAGGGAAAAACTGTTTTTT.

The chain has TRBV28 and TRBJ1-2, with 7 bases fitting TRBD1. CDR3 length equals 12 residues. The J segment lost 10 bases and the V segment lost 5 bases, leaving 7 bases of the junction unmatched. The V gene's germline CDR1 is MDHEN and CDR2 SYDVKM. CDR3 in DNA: TGTGCCAGCAGTACACAGGGGCCCATCTACACCTTC. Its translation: CASSTQGPIYTF.